The clone carrying this TCR beta chain was found a few times. Its antigen is undetermined. TCRdb's table, derived via immunoSEQ multiplex PCR, lists solely in-frame clones and lacks some. The data hold about 84,000 clones, with roughly 82% observed a single time. CDR3 length equals 16 residues. Germline values: CDR1 SGHRS, CDR2 YFSETQ. V lost 4 bases to trimming and J lost 2 bases; unmatched junction nucleotides: 4. The data belong to a study of OX40 agonist ivuxolimab in advanced cancers. Findings of the study overall: Researchers report that CD8+ T cells had, on average, more expanded clones than CD4+.

The sequence was collected from an adult with an advanced solid tumor such as melanoma, head and neck, liver or kidney cancer. The sequencing used CD4+ or CD8+ T cells sorted from blood, collected in a trial of the OX40 agonist ivuxolimab. The chain has TRBV5-1 and TRBJ1-3; TRBD1 matches 12 bases. The CDR3: CASSPGTGGTGNTIYF. CDR3 sequence (DNA): TGCGCCAGCAGCCCCGGGACAGGGGGCACTGGAAACACCATATATTTT.